This T cell receptor beta chain was observed in a study of T cells after yellow fever vaccination. At least ten counts were recorded for this clonotype. V lost 4 bases to trimming and J lost 2 bases, with 11 bases between them. The germline gives CDR1 SGHTA, CDR2 FQGNSA. The CDR3 sequence is 14 residues long. TCRdb recomputed calls from the 5' RACE reads with MiXCR, one row per CDR3 protein. Of 20,000 to 25,000 distinct CDR3 sequences detected, roughly 3.4% appear once; the ten largest clones hold more than 0.75%. Study results and caveats: Peaking faster, on day 5 versus 15, the secondary response was nonetheless weaker.

This TCR came from a man aged 18 to 30 who received the YFV17D yellow fever vaccine. V is TRBV7-2 and J is TRBJ2-5; the D call may be TRBD1 or TRBD2 (5 bases each). The sequencing here drew on PBMCs, either bulk or a sorted T-cell subset (CD4+, CD8+, memory, or dextramer-sorted; not recorded which), taken around 45 days after the first yellow fever vaccination. CDR3 in DNA: TGTGCCAGCAGCTCGGGACGATGGCAAGAGACCCAGTACTTC. Amino acids: CASSSGRWQETQYF.